This TCR beta chain was identified in a study of blood T cells in healthy people across ages. Study-level information: Per every two T cells, about one barcoded beta molecule was captured by template switching. Study-wide results and limits: It was held that the diversity estimates obtained from one million T cells were underestimates.

After removal of 5 bases from V and 6 bases from J, the junction contained 4 bases not matched to a gene. Germline V gene data show CDR1 as PRHDT and CDR2 as FYEKMQ (reference sequence). This CDR3 is built from 15 residues. Comment on this clonotype: Antigen unknown.

Through a sample-barcoded 5' primer and a J-beta primer mix, a second PCR was run for roughly 7 to 12 cycles. TCRdb called the 5' RACE reads again in MiXCR, with one record for every CDR3 protein. Of about a million distinct CDR3 sequences in the sample, just over 50% were seen once. Sequenced material: blood. The TCR comes from a woman aged 55 to 70 in good health. J is TRBJ2-7 and V is TRBV13; TRBD2 agrees at 16 bases. The CDR3 DNA reads TGTGCCAGCAGCCTGGGACTAGCGGGAGGGGCCGAGCAGTACTTC. Its translation is CASSLGLAGGAEQYF.